This TCR beta chain was captured by sequencing in a study of blood T cell repertoires in COVID-19. Background on the study: Acute and convalescent COVID-19 samples came from the United States, Italy and Spain. Sample material is recorded as cDNA or gDNA derived from T cells, B-cell-depleted T cells, or PBMCs.

In the study's own analysis: Nucleated cell counts were estimated from reference gene primer amplification. Method: immunoSEQ multiplex PCR; TCRdb's copy keeps in-frame clones and lacks some. The DNA was the basis for D and trimming; V, J and clone size are from that table. The repertoire consists of around 200,000 clones, with about 80% occurring once and the leading ten covering about 4.2%. Germline assignment: CDR1 MNHNS and CDR2 SASEGT. The CDR3 covers 17 residues. V was cut by 1 base and J by 4 bases, with 19 bases left in between. The sequence derives from a man aged 50-60 years with active or convalescent COVID-19. The chain recombines TRBV6-1 with TRBJ2-5, with D tentatively TRBD2 (7 bases). Sequencing input: peripheral blood. DNA for the CDR3: TGTGCCAGCAGTGAAGTTTTTAAGCTAGGGGGGGGAGAGACCCAGTACTTC. The encoded protein is CASSEVFKLGGGETQYF.